The 14 T cell receptor beta chains presented below share a single source sample, sequenced in a study of cytomegalovirus exposure and HLA in healthy donors (dated by TCRdb to 2016 to 2017). The library came from the immunoSEQ multiplex PCR assay. A mixture of 60 forward primers for TCR Vbeta segments and 13 reverse primers for TCR Jbeta segments was used in the multiplex PCR. Drawn from immuneACCESS, this table holds only the in-frame rearrangements with V and J called that TCRdb kept. Clones are partly lost; checked studies trace under half to an unresolved V gene and leave the rest unexplained. Here the sample has roughly 100,000 clones; about 71% occur a single time. 0.6% to 1% of the sample comes from the top ten. The sequencing sample was made of PBMCs. These receptors came from a boy between 10 and 17 years old in good health and CMV-seronegative.

J is TRBJ2-3 and V is TRBV6-5, with 10 bases lining up with TRBD2. This CDR3 has 15 residues. With 10 bases clipped from V and 0 bases from J, the junction kept 7 bases outside the gene matches. CDR1 is MNHEY and CDR2 is SVGAGI in the germline V gene. As DNA, the CDR3 is TGTGCCACGTCTAGCGGGGGACCTAGCACAGATACGCAGTATTTT. Translated, it gives CATSSGGPSTDTQYF.

This clone turned up a few times. The V and J genes are TRBV5-1 and TRBJ1-3; D might be TRBD1 (6 bases). The CDR3 runs 15 residues. Germline assignment: CDR1 SGHRS and CDR2 YFSETQ. With 3 bases removed from V and 0 bases from J, the gap between germline ends came to 10 bases. The CDR3 DNA follows: TGCGCCAGCAGCTCCACAGGGTTCTCTGGAAACACCATATATTTT. It is translated as CASSSTGFSGNTIYF.

The chain couples TRBV23-1 to TRBJ2-7, with D perhaps matching TRBD2 (6 bases). TRBV23-1 qualifies as an ORF whose function is uncertain. The V end was cut by 2 bases, the J end by 4 bases, with 15 bases between. The CDR3 runs to 15 residues. CDR3: CASSQMRLGDYEQYF. As DNA, the CDR3 is TGCGCCAGCAGTCAAATGAGACTAGGGGATTACGAGCAGTACTTC.

The rearrangement links TRBV7-9 to TRBJ2-5; D gene uncertain. The CDR3 is 13 amino acids. CDR1 is SEHNR and CDR2 is FQNEAQ in the germline V gene (reference sequence). Trimming took 3 bases from V and 1 from J, leaving 6 bases between them. The CDR3 here is CASSFLSQETQYF. The CDR3, as DNA: TGTGCCAGCAGCTTTCTCAGCCAAGAGACCCAGTACTTC.

This clone was counted only a few times. The V call is TRBV2, the J call TRBJ2-2; tentative D call: TRBD1 (6 bases). CDR1 and CDR2 from the germline V gene are SNHLY and FYNNEI. CDR3 length: 13 amino acids. CDR3 DNA: TGTGCTTGTAGAGGGGGTAACACCGGGGAGCTGTTTTTT. Protein: CACRGGNTGELFF.

The rearrangement links TRBV4-3 to TRBJ2-7; 8 positions match TRBD2. The V segment lost 1 base and the J segment 1 base; nucleotides outside the gene matches: 9. Looked up from germline, CDR1 is LGHNA and CDR2 is YSLEER. This CDR3 is built from 17 residues. CDR3: CASSQAPGSGASYEQYF. In DNA, the CDR3 is TGCGCCAGCAGCCAAGCCCCTGGTAGCGGGGCGTCCTACGAGCAGTACTTC.

The chain couples TRBV5-6 to TRBJ1-4, with D possibly matching TRBD1 (6 bases). The CDR3 runs to 15 residues. V gave up 3 bases and J gave up 5 bases, with 14 bases separating them. Looked up from germline, CDR1 is SGHDT and CDR2 is YYEEEE. The CDR3, as DNA: TGTGCCAGCAGCTCATCACAGGGTGTCAATGAAAAACTGTTTTTT. The encoded protein is CASSSSQGVNEKLFF.

A few counts support this clone. The rearrangement joins TRBV9 to TRBJ2-7; TRBD2 agrees at 9 bases. The CDR3 has 15 amino acids. J was trimmed by 0 bases and V by 3 bases; bases with no gene match: 4. CDR1 SGDLS and CDR2 YYNGEE come from the germline V gene. The CDR3: CASSASGRSSYEQYF. The CDR3 bases are TGTGCCAGCAGCGCCAGCGGGAGGAGCTCCTACGAGCAGTACTTC.

The chain links TRBV28 to TRBJ1-2; 7 bases agree with TRBD1. Germline V gene sequence: CDR1 MDHEN, CDR2 SYDVKM. The junction had 4 bases not matched to a gene; V was cut back by 4 bases and J by 8 bases. The CDR3 sequence is 12 residues long. CDR3 sequence (DNA): TGTGCCAGCAGTTCGACAGGGTCCGGCTACACCTTC. Encoded protein: CASSSTGSGYTF.

This clone appeared a few times. CDR3 bases: TGCGCCAGCAGCCAAGATTCAAGGCAGGGGGGACTTTACGAGCAGTACTTC. Translated, it gives CASSQDSRQGGLYEQYF. The V gene is TRBV4-3, the J gene TRBJ2-7; tentative D call: TRBD1 (7 bases). The germline V gene has CDR1 LGHNA and CDR2 YSLEER. The V end lost 0 bases, the J end lost 4 bases, and 19 bases lay between the germline ends. The CDR3 covers 17 residues.

This clone showed up just once. The CDR3 sequence: CASSAFASGVGNQPQHF. CDR3 coding DNA: TGTGCCAGCAGTGCATTCGCCTCAGGGGTGGGCAATCAGCCCCAGCATTTT. The chain links TRBV6-1 to TRBJ1-5, with D possibly TRBD1 on 6 matching bases. CDR3 size: 17 residues. The germline V gene encodes CDR1 MNHNS and CDR2 SASEGT. Trimming stripped 4 bases from V and 2 bases from J, with 18 bases between.

The rearrangement uses TRBV6-6 and TRBJ2-3; D not resolved. Trimming stripped 0 bases from V and 3 bases from J, with 10 bases between. Germline V lookup: CDR1 MNHNY, CDR2 SVGAGI (reference sequence). The CDR3 is 15 residues long. CDR3 sequence (DNA): TGTGCCAGCAGTTACTCGTGGGCGAGAACAGATACGCAGTATTTT. It specifies CASSYSWARTDTQYF.

The chain uses TRBV5-1 and TRBJ1-2, with D perhaps matching TRBD1 (6 bases). CDR3 length: 15 residues. CDR1 is SGHRS and CDR2 is YFSETQ in the germline V gene. The V and J ends lost 1 base and 2 bases respectively, with 12 bases between them. CDR3 bases: TGCGCCAGCAGCTTGACAGGGCGGGCGAACTATGGCTACACCTTC. Translating it yields CASSLTGRANYGYTF. The entire variable domain, with the rest obtained from reference TRBV5-1 and TRBJ1-2, is as follows: KAGVTQTPRYLIKTRGQQVTLSCSPISGHRSVSWYQQTPGQGLQFLFEYFSETQRNKGNFPGRFSGRQFSNSRSEMNVSTLELGDSALYLCASSLTGRANYGYTFGSGTRLTVV.

The chain couples TRBV7-9 to TRBJ1-4, with D perhaps TRBD1 (6 bases). Germline loops: CDR1 SEHNR, CDR2 FQNEAQ (reference sequence). The germline V and J ends were trimmed by 10 bases and 6 bases, with 12 bases remaining between them. This CDR3 is 12 amino acids long. The CDR3 DNA reads as TGTGCCACCTCCCGGACAGATGAAAAACTGTTTTTT. This encodes CATSRTDEKLFF.